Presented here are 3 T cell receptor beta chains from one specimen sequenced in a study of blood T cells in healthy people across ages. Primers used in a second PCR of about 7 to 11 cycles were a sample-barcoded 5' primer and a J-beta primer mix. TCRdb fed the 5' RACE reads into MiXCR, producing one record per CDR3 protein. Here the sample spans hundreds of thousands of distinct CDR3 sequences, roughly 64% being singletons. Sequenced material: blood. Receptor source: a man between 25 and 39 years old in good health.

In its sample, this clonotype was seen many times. The CDR3 DNA reads TGTGCCAGCAGCCAAGAAGGGGCCTTACAAGAGACCCAGTACTTC. Protein sequence: CASSQEGALQETQYF. The genes are TRBV4-2 and TRBJ2-5; D is possibly TRBD1 (5 bases). The V gene lost 0 bases and the J gene lost 2 bases, with 10 bases spanning the gap. Germline CDR1 is LGHNA and CDR2 is YNFKEQ. The CDR3 consists of 15 residues.

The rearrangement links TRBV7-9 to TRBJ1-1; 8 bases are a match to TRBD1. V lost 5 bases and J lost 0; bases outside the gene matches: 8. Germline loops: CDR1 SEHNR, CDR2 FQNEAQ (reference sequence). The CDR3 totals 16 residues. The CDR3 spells CASSHPPTGVNTEAFF. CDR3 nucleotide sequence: TGTGCCAGCAGCCACCCCCCGACAGGGGTGAACACTGAAGCTTTCTTT.

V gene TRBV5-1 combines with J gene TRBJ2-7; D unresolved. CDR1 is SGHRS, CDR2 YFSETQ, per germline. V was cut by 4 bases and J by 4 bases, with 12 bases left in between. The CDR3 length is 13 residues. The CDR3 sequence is CASSVGSLYEQYF. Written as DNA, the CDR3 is TGCGCCAGCAGCGTGGGATCGTTGTACGAGCAGTACTTC. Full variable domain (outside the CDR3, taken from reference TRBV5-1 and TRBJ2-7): KAGVTQTPRYLIKTRGQQVTLSCSPISGHRSVSWYQQTPGQGLQFLFEYFSETQRNKGNFPGRFSGRQFSNSRSEMNVSTLELGDSALYLCASSVGSLYEQYFGPGTRLTVT.